This TCR beta chain was found in a study of blood T cell repertoires in COVID-19. Study-wide context: The origin of the acute and convalescent COVID-19 samples was the United States, Italy and Spain. T cells, B-cell-depleted T cells, or PBMCs provided the cDNA or gDNA that served as material.

V was cut by 6 bases and J by 7 bases, with 18 bases left in between. The CDR3 contains 14 residues. Germline V gene lookup returns CDR1 MNHNY and CDR2 SVGAGI (reference sequence). Authors' data handling: Reference gene primer amplification gave nucleated cell count estimates. Data came from immunoSEQ multiplex PCR; TCRdb stores just in-frame clones and leaves some out. V and J calls and clone size are as listed in that table; D and trimming were resolved from the DNA. The sample has around 250,000 clones, about nine tenths seen once. The receptor was derived from a woman in her 30s with active or convalescent COVID-19. The rearrangement joins TRBV6-6 to TRBJ1-2; the D is unclear. Sequencing was done on a sample of peripheral blood. CDR3 bases: TGTGCCAGCAGCGACCATATACGGGGTACTGGCTACACCTTC. It codes for CASSDHIRGTGYTF.